The T cell receptor (beta chain) under discussion was sequenced for a study of a mutant IDH1 vaccine in newly diagnosed glioma. Documented time point: week 11, during vaccination. Mutant IDH1 20-mer peptide, at 300 ug, made up each vaccine dose, with topical imiquimod. Germline CDR1 MNHEY, CDR2 SVGAGI. The ends were cut back, 6 bases at V and 3 bases at J, with 9 bases in the middle. The CDR3 has 13 amino acids. This clone was counted only a few times. Its target is unknown. Measured with immunoSEQ multiplex PCR; TCRdb has only the in-frame clones, and not every one. Among more than 20,000 clones, 79% were seen once, and the ten largest hold 7% to 9%.

This chain connects TRBV6-5 to TRBJ1-5, with D possibly being TRBD1 (5 bases). The TCR sequence derives from a middle-aged man with glioma. The sample here was PBMCs, taken from a glioma patient whose treatment included an IDH1 peptide vaccine. The CDR3 DNA is TGTGCCAGCAGGGGGGGGGACAATCAGCCCCAGCATTTT. Residues: CASRGGDNQPQHF.